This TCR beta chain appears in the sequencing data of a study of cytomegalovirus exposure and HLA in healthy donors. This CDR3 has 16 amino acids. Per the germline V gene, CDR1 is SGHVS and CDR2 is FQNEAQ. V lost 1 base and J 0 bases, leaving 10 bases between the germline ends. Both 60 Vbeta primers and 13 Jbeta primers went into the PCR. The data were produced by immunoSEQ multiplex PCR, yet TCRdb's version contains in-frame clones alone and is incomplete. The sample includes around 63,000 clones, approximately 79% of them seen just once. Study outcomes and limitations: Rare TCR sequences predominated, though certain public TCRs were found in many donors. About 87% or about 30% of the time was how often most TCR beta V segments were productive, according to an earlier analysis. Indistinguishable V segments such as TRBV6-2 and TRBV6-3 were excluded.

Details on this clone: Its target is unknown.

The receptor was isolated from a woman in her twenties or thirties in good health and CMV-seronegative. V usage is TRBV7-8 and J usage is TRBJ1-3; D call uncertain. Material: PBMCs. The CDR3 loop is CASSLDSGVSGNTIYF. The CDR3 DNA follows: TGTGCCAGCAGCTTAGATTCCGGGGTCTCTGGAAACACCATATATTTT.